These T cell receptor beta chains were read from a single sample in a study of CDR3 diversity in severe acne. TCRdb reprocessed the PCR reads via MiXCR and lists one record per CDR3 protein. The profile shows over 90,000 distinct CDR3 sequences, 51% of them singletons. The material sequenced was blood. Receptor source: a male donor with acne. The CDR3 runs from the conserved cysteine through the conserved F or W. D genes are given only for firm matches. The listing skips clone size in some rows; elsewhere it reads once, few, many or a size class.

-	TRBJ1-1	-	10	TRBV19	TGTGCCCAATCCTCCCCTGAAGCTTTCTTT	CAQSSPEAFF
TRBD2	TRBJ2-3	-	16	TRBV6-5	TGTGCCAGCAGTTATCAGAGCGGGAGCAGCACAGATACGCAGTATTTT	CASSYQSGSSTDTQYF
TRBD1	TRBJ2-7	-	14	TRBV20-1	TGCAGCGTTGTTGGGACAGGGGGCGTCTACGAGCAGTACTTC	CSVVGTGGVYEQYF
-	TRBJ2-3	-	18	TRBV11-2	TGTGCCAGCAGCTTGGGCGTCCCCCGGGATCCACTCACAGATACGCAGTATTTT	CASSLGVPRDPLTDTQYF
-	TRBJ1-5	-	13	TRBV6-5	TGTGCCAGCAGTTATGGATTCAATCAGCCCCAGCATTTT	CASSYGFNQPQHF
TRBD2	TRBJ2-5	-	15	TRBV6-2/TRBV6-3	TGTGCCAGCAGGACCCCTAGCGGGAGAAAAGAGACCCAGTACTTC	CASRTPSGRKETQYF
-	TRBJ2-5	-	14	TRBV25-1	TGTGCCAGCAGTACACACAGGAACCAAGAGACCCAGTACTTC	CASSTHRNQETQYF
TRBD2	TRBJ2-2	-	15	TRBV6-4	TGTGCCAGCAGTGATTCTAGCGGGGGAACCGGGGAGCTGTTTTTT	CASSDSSGGTGELFF
-	TRBJ2-3	-	15	TRBV7-8	TGTGCCAGCAGCGGGCGGGACAGCAGCACAGATACGCAGTATTTT	CASSGRDSSTDTQYF
TRBD2	TRBJ2-5	-	15	TRBV4-1	TGCGCCAGCAGCCAAGGGACTAGCAGACAAGAGACCCAGTACTTC	CASSQGTSRQETQYF
TRBD2	TRBJ2-5	-	16	TRBV20-1	TGCAGTGCTAGAGATGTAACTAGCGGGAGAGTAGAGACCCAGTACTTC	CSARDVTSGRVETQYF
-	TRBJ1-3	-	15	TRBV13	TGTGCCAGCAGCGCAACAGGGCTGGGGTGGAACACCATATATTTT	CASSATGLGWNTIYF
-	TRBJ2-5	many	15	TRBV7-6	TGTGCCAGCAGCCAAACGAACAGGGTCCGAGAGACCCAGTACTTC	CASSQTNRVRETQYF
TRBD2	TRBJ2-7	-	13	TRBV25-1	TGTGCCAGCTGGAGGGGCGGGAGGGACGAGCAGTACTTC	CASWRGGRDEQYF
TRBD1	TRBJ2-7	-	15	TRBV6-6	TGTGCCAACAGTTACTCTGGACAGGGGGACTACGAGCAGTACTTC	CANSYSGQGDYEQYF
-	TRBJ2-7	many	19	TRBV9	TGTGCCAGCAGCGTAGCTATACCTACCGCCGGGACACCCTCCTACGAGCAGTACTTC	CASSVAIPTAGTPSYEQYF
-	TRBJ2-3	few	15	TRBV3-1	TGTGCCAGCAGCCAGGGGGACCTGACGTCAGATACGCAGTATTTT	CASSQGDLTSDTQYF
TRBD1	TRBJ2-5	many	13	TRBV14	TGTGCCAGCAGCCTGACAGGGGTCGAGACCCAGTACTTC	CASSLTGVETQYF
TRBD2	TRBJ2-5	few	16	TRBV20-1	TGCAGTGCTATTCGAAGGACTAGCGGGAGGCAAGAGACCCAGTACTTC	CSAIRRTSGRQETQYF
-	TRBJ2-7	-	14	TRBV10-1	TGTGCCACCACGGATAACAGGGTCGGCTACGAGCAGTACTTC	CATTDNRVGYEQYF
TRBD1	TRBJ2-7	-	17	TRBV14	TGTGCCAGCAGCTTCCTGGCCGCGGGACAGGGGAAGAACGAGCAGTACTTC	CASSFLAAGQGKNEQYF
-	TRBJ2-5	many	13	TRBV15	TGTGCCACCAGCAGATCGGGACAAGAGACCCAGTACTTC	CATSRSGQETQYF
TRBD2	TRBJ2-7	many	17	TRBV6-2/TRBV6-3	TGTGCCAGCAGTTACTTCGGGGGGGCAGCGTTGTCCTACGAGCAGTACTTC	CASSYFGGAALSYEQYF
TRBD2	TRBJ2-1	-	18	TRBV25-1	TGTGCCAGCAGTTACCAGGCACCGGGACTAGCGGGAGGGAATGAGCAGTTCTTC	CASSYQAPGLAGGNEQFF
-	TRBJ2-6	-	12	TRBV6-6	TGTGCCAGCGGGGGAACGGCCAACGTCCTGACTTTC	CASGGTANVLTF
-	TRBJ2-2	-	16	TRBV5-1	TGCGCCAGCAGCTTGGATGGGACCCAGAACACCGGGGAGCTGTTTTTT	CASSLDGTQNTGELFF
TRBD2	TRBJ2-5	once	14	TRBV20-1	TGCAGTGCTAGAGTTAGCGGGTGGCAAGAGACCCAGTACTTC	CSARVSGWQETQYF
TRBD2	TRBJ2-2	many	14	TRBV20-1	TGCAGTGCTAGCGGGAGGGCCGACACCGGGGAGCTGTTTTTT	CSASGRADTGELFF
-	TRBJ1-2	many	15	TRBV4-2	TGTGCCAGCAGCCAAGCGTTAAGCTCTAACTATGGCTACACCTTC	CASSQALSSNYGYTF
-	TRBJ2-7	-	14	TRBV7-3	TGTGCCAGCAGCTTGGTGGCCACCACCTACGAGCAGTACTTC	CASSLVATTYEQYF
TRBD1	TRBJ1-2	many	15	TRBV7-2	TGTGCCAGCAGCTTAGATCGGACAGGGAACTATGGCTACACCTTC	CASSLDRTGNYGYTF
TRBD1	TRBJ1-2	few	14	TRBV20-1	TGCAGTGCGGGACAGGGGATCTCCGGCTATGGCTACACCTTC	CSAGQGISGYGYTF
TRBD1	TRBJ2-5	-	13	TRBV9	TGTGCCAGCAGCGCCCGACAGGGTGAGACCCAGTACTTC	CASSARQGETQYF
-	TRBJ1-2	-	14	TRBV28	TGTGCCAGCAGTTCCCCGCGTACAGGGTCTGGCTACACCTTC	CASSSPRTGSGYTF
TRBD2	TRBJ2-3	-	16	TRBV29-1	TGCAGCATTGAGGGACTAGCGGGAGTTGGCACAGATACGCAGTATTTT	CSIEGLAGVGTDTQYF
-	TRBJ1-2	-	16	TRBV4-1	TGCGCCAGCAGCCAAGATCAGTGGAGGGCCAGCTATGGCTACACCTTC	CASSQDQWRASYGYTF
TRBD1	TRBJ2-7	-	19	TRBV7-8	TGTGCCAGCAGCTTAGAAGGGGGCAGGGCCTATGGCTACACCTACGAGCAGTACTTC	CASSLEGGRAYGYTYEQYF
-	TRBJ2-7	-	13	TRBV7-9	TGTGCCAGCAGCTTAACAGGAGACTACGAGCAGTACTTC	CASSLTGDYEQYF
-	TRBJ1-1	few	13	TRBV12-3/TRBV12-4	TGTGCCAGCAGCCTCGGGCCCCGGCCTGAAGCTTTCTTT	CASSLGPRPEAFF
TRBD2	TRBJ2-7	-	12	TRBV19	TGTGCCAGTAGTGCGGGAGTATACGAGCAGTACTTC	CASSAGVYEQYF